The 5 T cell receptor beta chains below were found in one sample sequenced in a study of cytomegalovirus exposure and HLA in healthy donors. Vbeta (60) and Jbeta (13) primers were used in the PCR. Sequencing was performed with immunoSEQ multiplex PCR; in TCRdb, only in-frame clones are kept and a portion is missing. The data hold some 170,000 clones, with about 72% observed a single time. Specimen: PBMCs. Receptor source: a man between 60 and 75 years old in good health and CMV-seronegative.

V is TRBV15 and J is TRBJ2-5, with 10 bases fitting TRBD1. CDR3 length: 17 amino acids. Germline assignment: CDR1 LNHNV and CDR2 YYDKDF (reference sequence). Trimming at V came to 0 bases and at J to 3 bases, leaving 7 bases not matched to a gene. CDR3 nucleotides: TGTGCCACCAGCAGAGATCGGAGACAGGGGGCGGAAGAGACCCAGTACTTC. Translation: CATSRDRRQGAEETQYF.

The chain combines TRBV10-3 with TRBJ2-7; 9 bases line up with TRBD2. The CDR3 is 14 residues long. The J segment lost 4 bases and the V segment lost 4 bases, leaving 5 bases of the junction unmatched. Germline CDR1 reads ENHRY; CDR2 reads SYGVKD. CDR3 protein: CAISVASGTYEQYF. DNA for the CDR3: TGTGCCATCAGTGTAGCTAGCGGGACATACGAGCAGTACTTC.

The CDR3 reads CASSPRGTDTQYF. The CDR3 bases are TGTGCCAGCAGCCCCAGGGGAACAGATACGCAGTATTTT. This chain joins TRBV7-9 and TRBJ2-3; a weak D match, TRBD1 (6 bases). The CDR3 has 13 residues. Trimming removed 5 bases from V and 3 bases from J, with 9 bases in between. In germline, CDR1 is SEHNR, CDR2 FQNEAQ (reference sequence).

The CDR3 coding sequence is TGTGCCAGCAGTGAATCGGCAGGGCCGGGTGACAATGAGCAGTTCTTC. Residues: CASSESAGPGDNEQFF. The chain links TRBV2 to TRBJ2-1, with D possibly being TRBD1 (5 bases). Germline V gives CDR1 SNHLY, CDR2 FYNNEI. The germline V and J ends were trimmed by 2 bases and 5 bases, with 16 bases remaining between them. The CDR3 runs to 16 residues.

The rearrangement uses TRBV7-2 and TRBJ1-2; 12 bases line up with TRBD1. The CDR3 is made up of 15 amino acids. Germline V CDR1 and CDR2: SGHTA, FQGNSA. V dropped 5 bases and J dropped 7; count of bases not matched to a gene: 8. CDR3 protein: CASSQGGQGARGYTF. The CDR3 DNA reads as TGTGCCAGCAGCCAAGGGGGACAGGGGGCGCGTGGCTACACCTTC.